Listed here are 31 T cell receptor beta chains from one sample, sequenced in a study of T-cell memory formation after mild COVID-19. TCRdb re-called the 5' RACE reads with MiXCR, one entry per CDR3 protein. Of 270,000 or so distinct CDR3 sequences listed, approximately 16% are singletons. The sample was PBMCs or a T cell subset sorted from them (not recorded which). The receptors here all came from a man aged 18 to 29 who had mild COVID-19 (a few samples of this study predate the infection). Cell type and time point are not known.

The gene calls are TRBV7-2 and TRBJ1-4; possibly TRBD1 for D (6 bases). Germline CDR1 reads SGHTA; CDR2 reads FQGNSA. The CDR3 spans 16 residues. Deletions cut 5 bases from V and 7 bases from J, with 20 bases between. CDR3 protein: CASSLNGGGASEKLFF. For the CDR3, the DNA is TGTGCCAGCAGCCTAAACGGGGGGGGCGCGAGTGAAAAACTGTTTTTT.

This clonotype has only a few counts. One end of the junction fails to match germline, which may point to a read error. The chain joins TRBV20-1 to TRBJ2-3; 10 positions agree with TRBD2. The CDR3 spans 15 residues. Germline V gives CDR1 DFQATT, CDR2 SNEGSKA (reference sequence). The CDR3 loop is CSARKRGGLVDTKYF. DNA for the CDR3: TGCAGTGCTAGAAAGCGGGGGGGCCTGGTAGATACGAAGTATTTT.

In its sample, this clonotype was seen a few times. The chain recombines TRBV28 with TRBJ2-5, with 7 nucleotides matching TRBD2. This CDR3 is built from 16 residues. J was trimmed by 7 bases and V by 4 bases; bases with no gene match: 15. Germline CDR1 is MDHEN and CDR2 is SYDVKM. In nucleotides, the CDR3 is TGTGCCAGCAGTTCTCGGCCGGGCCGATCGGGAGGGACCCAGTACTTC. Amino acid sequence: CASSSRPGRSGGTQYF.

In this sample, this clonotype turned up once. The V call is TRBV5-1, the J call TRBJ1-2; no definite D call. V was trimmed by 2 bases and J by 3 bases, leaving 11 bases between them. CDR1 is SGHRS, CDR2 YFSETQ, per germline. The CDR3 runs to 14 residues. CDR3 sequence reads: CASSFLDRDYGYTF. CDR3 sequence (DNA): TGCGCCAGCAGCTTCCTGGATAGGGACTATGGCTACACCTTC. Using reference TRBV5-1 and TRBJ1-2 for the parts outside the CDR3, the full variable domain is KAGVTQTPRYLIKTRGQQVTLSCSPISGHRSVSWYQQTPGQGLQFLFEYFSETQRNKGNFPGRFSGRQFSNSRSEMNVSTLELGDSALYLCASSFLDRDYGYTFGSGTRLTVV.

There are a few counts of this clonotype. The chain joins TRBV6-5 to TRBJ1-1; D remains unclear. Trimming left V 6 bases short and J 1 base short, with 18 bases between. Germline V gives CDR1 MNHEY, CDR2 SVGAGI. The CDR3 is made up of 16 amino acids. CDR3 sequence reads: CASSHGKVRKNTEAFF. The CDR3 coding sequence is TGTGCCAGCAGCCATGGGAAGGTTCGAAAGAACACTGAAGCTTTCTTT.

In this sample, this clonotype turned up many times. V is TRBV7-2 and J is TRBJ2-7; no firm D call. The V gene lost 5 bases and the J gene lost 0 bases, with 5 bases spanning the gap. The CDR3 is made up of 12 amino acids. Germline lookup yields CDR1 SGHTA and CDR2 FQGNSA. The CDR3 protein is CASSVSSYEQYF. The CDR3 nucleotides are TGTGCCAGCAGCGTAAGCTCCTACGAGCAGTACTTC.

The V and J genes are TRBV12-3 or TRBV12-4 and TRBJ2-1, with TRBD2 matching over 12 bases. V lost 6 bases, J lost 7 bases, and 10 bases stayed unmatched. The CDR3 is 16 amino acids. DNA for the CDR3: TGTGCCAGCAGACCCGCCGGGACTAGCGGGTCTAATGAGCAGTTCTTC. It specifies CASRPAGTSGSNEQFF.

The rearrangement links TRBV14 to TRBJ2-3, with TRBD2 matching over 7 bases. The CDR3 is 19 residues long. The V gene end was trimmed by 0 bases and the J gene end by 0 bases; junction bases not matched to a gene: 12. Per the germline V gene, CDR1 is SGHDN and CDR2 is FVKESK. The CDR3 is CASSQDLWPSGPSTDTQYF. DNA of the CDR3: TGTGCCAGCAGCCAAGATCTCTGGCCTAGCGGACCCAGCACAGATACGCAGTATTTT.

This clonotype was counted a few times. The chain has TRBV29-1 and TRBJ2-1, with D maybe TRBD2 (5 bases). Deletions cut 5 bases from V and 2 bases from J, with 16 bases between. The V gene's germline CDR1 is SQVTM and CDR2 ANQGSEA. The CDR3 runs to 15 residues. Written as DNA, the CDR3 is TGCAGCGTTCAACCGTGGACGGGGACCTACAATGAGCAGTTCTTC. This encodes CSVQPWTGTYNEQFF.

This chain uses TRBV28 with TRBJ1-5, with a possible D match to TRBD1 (6 bases). Trimming cost V 2 bases and J 7 bases, with 21 bases left between them. CDR1 is MDHEN, CDR2 SYDVKM, per germline. The CDR3 has 17 residues. CDR3 region: CASSLPPFHRAGQPQHF. Written as DNA, the CDR3 is TGTGCCAGCAGTTTACCGCCCTTCCACAGGGCTGGGCAGCCCCAGCATTTT.

The chain combines TRBV28 with TRBJ1-5; no clear D gene. The germline CDR1 and CDR2 sequences are MDHEN and SYDVKM. Trimming took off 5 bases at V and 0 bases at J, with 11 bases between the two ends. The CDR3 length is 15 residues. CDR3 sequence (DNA): TGTGCCAGCAGTAGTTCCCAGACTAGCAATCAGCCCCAGCATTTT. Protein sequence: CASSSSQTSNQPQHF.

The chain combines TRBV4-3 with TRBJ2-2; D tentatively reads TRBD1 or TRBD2 (5 bases each). CDR1 is LGHNA, CDR2 YSLEER, per germline. V was cut by 8 bases and J by 4 bases, with 14 bases left in between. CDR3 size: 14 residues. The CDR3 sequence: CASSPGTSTGELFF. Written as DNA, the CDR3 is TGCGCCAGCTCCCCCGGGACCTCCACCGGGGAGCTGTTTTTT.

The CDR3: CASSSDRGYYPLYSGNTIYF. In DNA, the CDR3 is TGTGCCAGCAGCTCGGACAGGGGGTACTACCCCCTCTACTCTGGAAACACCATATATTTT. The V gene is TRBV7-2, the J gene TRBJ1-3, with 10 bases lining up with TRBD1. From germline, CDR1 is SGHTA and CDR2 FQGNSA. The CDR3 extends over 20 amino acids. V shed 4 bases and J 0 bases; nucleotides not matched to a gene: 15.

This clonotype was counted many times. This chain links TRBV12-3 or TRBV12-4 with TRBJ2-6; D ambiguous. The germline V and J ends were trimmed by 4 bases and 0 bases, with 7 bases remaining between them. The CDR3 runs to 15 residues. The CDR3 region is CASSWGSSGANVLTF. CDR3 sequence (DNA): TGTGCCAGCAGTTGGGGTAGCTCTGGGGCCAACGTCCTGACTTTC.

This clonotype came up many times. V is TRBV10-3 and J is TRBJ2-5; the D call may be TRBD1 or TRBD2 (6 bases each). The CDR3 covers 14 residues. V lost 6 bases to trimming and J lost 4 bases, with 15 bases between them. Germline V CDR1 and CDR2: ENHRY, SYGVKD. CDR3 loop: CAISEGEVRETQYF. The CDR3 nucleotides read TGTGCCATCAGCGAGGGGGAGGTTCGAGAGACCCAGTACTTC.

This clonotype was detected ten times or more. The chain is built from TRBV9 and TRBJ2-7; D may be TRBD1 (5 bases). V lost 7 bases and J lost 7, with 12 bases in between. The CDR3 has 11 residues. CDR1 and CDR2 (germline): SGDLS, YYNGEE. The DNA for the CDR3 is TGTGCCAGCGGAAGGGGTTATGAGCAGTACTTC. Protein product: CASGRGYEQYF.

This clonotype has only a few counts. V is TRBV10-2 and J is TRBJ2-5, with D unresolved. CDR3 length: 12 amino acids. Trimming took 7 bases from V and 2 from J, leaving 8 bases between them. Germline CDR1 reads WSHSY; CDR2 reads SAAADI. CDR3 nucleotides: TGCGCCAGCACCGGTGCTCAAGAGACCCAGTACTTC. Translating it yields CASTGAQETQYF.

The chain employs TRBV5-1 and TRBJ2-3, with 8 bases aligning to TRBD2. From germline, CDR1 is SGHRS and CDR2 YFSETQ. The trim removed 2 bases at V and 2 bases at J, leaving 7 bases unmatched. The CDR3 has 16 residues. This CDR3 reads CASSFVGGGYTDTQYF. The CDR3 DNA is TGCGCCAGCAGCTTCGTCGGGGGGGGATACACAGATACGCAGTATTTT. Full variable domain (missing parts from reference TRBV5-1 and TRBJ2-3): KAGVTQTPRYLIKTRGQQVTLSCSPISGHRSVSWYQQTPGQGLQFLFEYFSETQRNKGNFPGRFSGRQFSNSRSEMNVSTLELGDSALYLCASSFVGGGYTDTQYFGPGTRLTVL.

The chain links TRBV28 to TRBJ2-5; perhaps TRBD1 as D (6 bases). The CDR3 has 16 residues. In germline, CDR1 is MDHEN, CDR2 SYDVKM. V lost 7 bases and J lost 6, with 24 bases in between. CDR3 region: CASNLPTGSGPKTQYF. The CDR3 DNA reads TGTGCCAGCAACCTCCCGACAGGTTCCGGGCCAAAGACCCAGTACTTC. The full variable domain, in which reference TRBV28 and TRBJ2-5 provide the parts outside the CDR3, is DVKVTQSSRYLVKRTGEKVFLECVQDMDHENMFWYRQDPGLGLRLIYFSYDVKMKEKGDIPEGYSVSREKKERFSLILESASTNQTSMYLCASNLPTGSGPKTQYFGPGTRLLVL.

The rearrangement joins TRBV11-2 to TRBJ2-7; maybe TRBD1 (6 bases). Looked up from germline, CDR1 is SGHAT and CDR2 is FQNNGV. This CDR3 has 12 amino acids. V was trimmed by 5 bases and J by 11 bases, leaving 16 bases between them. The CDR3 loop reads CASSLSRDKKYF. CDR3 nucleotide sequence: TGTGCCAGCAGCCTCTCCCGGGACAAGAAGTACTTC.

The V gene is TRBV5-5, the J gene TRBJ2-5, with 8 bases fitting TRBD1. The CDR3 totals 14 residues. V dropped 4 bases and J dropped 7; count of bases not matched to a gene: 9. CDR1 and CDR2 (germline): SGHKS, YYEKEE (reference sequence). In nucleotides, the CDR3 is TGTGCCAGCAGCGGGGTAGGGACAGGCGGGACCCAGTACTTC. This gives the protein CASSGVGTGGTQYF.

The V and J genes are TRBV7-9 and TRBJ2-1, with TRBD2 as a possible D gene (5 bases). V was pared by 5 bases and J by 8 bases, with 13 bases between. Germline CDR1 and CDR2: SEHNR and FQNEAQ (reference sequence). This CDR3 contains 13 residues. The CDR3, as DNA: TGTGCCAGCAGCCTCCCCCGGGGTTATGAGCAGTTCTTC. Its translation is CASSLPRGYEQFF.

The chain has TRBV12-3 or TRBV12-4 and TRBJ1-2; D may be TRBD1 (6 bases). V lost 7 bases to trimming and J lost 5 bases, with 17 bases between them. The CDR3 extends over 14 amino acids. This chain's CDR3 is CASTPTGRGYGYTF. CDR3 in DNA: TGTGCCAGCACCCCAACCGGCAGGGGTTATGGCTACACCTTC.

This clonotype was picked up a small number of times. The CDR3 DNA reads TGTGCCAGCAGCTTAACGTATGGGGTCTCCTACAATGAGCAGTTCTTC. Translation: CASSLTYGVSYNEQFF. The chain joins TRBV7-3 to TRBJ2-1; no firm D call. V lost 0 bases and J 0 bases, leaving 9 bases between the germline ends. Germline loops: CDR1 SGHTA, CDR2 FQGTGA. This CDR3 region has 16 residues.

This clonotype has a single count. The V call is TRBV28, the J call TRBJ2-4; TRBD2 is a possible D gene (6 bases). V was clipped by 1 base and J by 3 bases, with 16 bases between them. The CDR3 extends over 17 amino acids. Germline V gene sequence: CDR1 MDHEN, CDR2 SYDVKM. The CDR3 DNA sequence: TGTGCCAGCAGTTTATCCGTCTGGGGGGTGGGCAAAAACATTCAGTACTTC. Encoded protein: CASSLSVWGVGKNIQYF. Together with reference TRBV28 and TRBJ2-4, the CDR3 gives the full variable domain: DVKVTQSSRYLVKRTGEKVFLECVQDMDHENMFWYRQDPGLGLRLIYFSYDVKMKEKGDIPEGYSVSREKKERFSLILESASTNQTSMYLCASSLSVWGVGKNIQYFGAGTRLSVL.

The chain carries TRBV6-5 and TRBJ2-5; the D gene is possibly TRBD2 (6 bases). V was clipped by 0 bases and J by 2 bases, with 10 bases between them. CDR1 and CDR2 from the germline V gene are MNHEY and SVGAGI. The CDR3 is 15 residues long. CDR3 residues: CASSYSRGEQETQYF. For the CDR3, the DNA is TGTGCCAGCAGTTACTCTCGCGGGGAACAAGAGACCCAGTACTTC.

This clonotype was seen more than once but under ten times. The chain links TRBV12-3 or TRBV12-4 to TRBJ1-1, with a tentative D call TRBD1 (5 bases). The V gene lost 5 bases and the J gene lost 11 bases, with 15 bases spanning the gap. This CDR3 region has 12 residues. The CDR3 sequence is CASSRAGPTAFF. The DNA for the CDR3 is TGTGCCAGCAGTAGGGCAGGGCCGACGGCTTTCTTT.

This clonotype has more than one count but fewer than ten. J is TRBJ2-3 and V is TRBV5-1; D possibly uses TRBD1 or TRBD2 (5 bases each). The V end was cut by 4 bases, the J end by 5 bases, with 17 bases between. This CDR3 has 15 residues. CDR1 is SGHRS and CDR2 is YFSETQ in the germline V gene. CDR3 DNA sequence: TGCGCCAGCAGCCCGGGACCCCAAGAGGTAGATACGCAGTATTTT. Residues: CASSPGPQEVDTQYF.

This clonotype has just a few counts. The rearrangement joins TRBV7-2 to TRBJ2-5, with TRBD1 identical over 12 bases. CDR3 length: 14 amino acids. Germline V lookup: CDR1 SGHTA, CDR2 FQGNSA. V dropped 5 bases and J dropped 6; count of bases not matched to a gene: 4. This CDR3 reads CASSAGQGAKTQYF. The CDR3 DNA reads TGTGCCAGCAGCGCGGGACAGGGGGCGAAGACCCAGTACTTC.

This clonotype has more than one count but fewer than ten. The chain has TRBV12-3 or TRBV12-4 and TRBJ2-1; 12 bases agree with TRBD2. V shed 3 bases and J 8 bases; nucleotides not matched to a gene: 5. The CDR3 sequence is 15 residues long. The CDR3 loop reads CASSFGLAGGDEQFF. The DNA of the CDR3 is TGTGCCAGCAGTTTTGGTCTAGCGGGGGGGGATGAGCAGTTCTTC.

The V call is TRBV11-1, the J call TRBJ2-7; D remains ambiguous. Germline values: CDR1 SGHAT, CDR2 FQDESV (reference sequence). The CDR3 totals 15 residues. V was cut by 5 bases and J by 0 bases, with 14 bases left in between. The CDR3 sequence: CASSQPVRFSYEQYF. CDR3 DNA: TGTGCCAGCAGCCAACCCGTGAGATTCTCCTACGAGCAGTACTTC.